The 32 T cell receptor beta chains listed next were all sequenced from one sample in a study of shared clonotypes between healthy human individuals. Sequenced by immunoSEQ multiplex PCR; TCRdb stores in-frame clones only, minus some. The sample holds 2 million to 3 million clones, approximately 93% seen once. Specimen: naive CD4+ T cells from PBMCs. Subset specified: CD45RA+ positively selected. These receptors were collected from a man aged 18 to 30 in good health. Some clones in this sample may be carry-over from other donors' samples.

V usage is TRBV28 and J usage is TRBJ2-5; 7 bases fit TRBD1. The J segment lost 5 bases and the V segment lost 6 bases, leaving 6 bases of the junction unmatched. Germline V gene data show CDR1 as MDHEN and CDR2 as SYDVKM. The CDR3 has 13 amino acids. The CDR3 nucleotides read TGTGCCAGCAGGTTACAGGGGTGGGAGACCCAGTACTTC. This gives the protein CASRLQGWETQYF.

CDR3 amino acids: CASSLKTQGTDTQYF. The CDR3 DNA is TGTGCCAGCAGCTTGAAGACCCAAGGCACAGATACGCAGTATTTT. The genes are TRBV7-3 and TRBJ2-3; no reliable D call. Germline CDR1 and CDR2: SGHTA and FQGTGA. V lost 3 bases and J lost 1, with 11 bases in between. This CDR3 region has 15 residues.

V is TRBV6-5 and J is TRBJ1-2; the D gene is possibly TRBD1 (5 bases). The V end was cut by 5 bases, the J end by 4 bases, with 17 bases between. The germline V gene has CDR1 MNHEY and CDR2 SVGAGI. This CDR3 comprises 15 residues. The CDR3 loop is CASSLGGGAGYGYTF. CDR3 coding DNA: TGTGCCAGCAGTCTCGGCGGCGGGGCGGGCTATGGCTACACCTTC.

This rearrangement joins TRBV19 to TRBJ1-5; 8 bases are shared with TRBD1. Germline V lookup: CDR1 LNHDA, CDR2 SQIVND (reference sequence). CDR3 size: 15 residues. Unmatched junction bases numbered 2, after V lost 3 bases and J lost 1 base. Here the CDR3 reads CASSMTGVSNQPQHF. The CDR3 coding sequence is TGTGCCAGTAGTATGACAGGGGTCAGCAATCAGCCCCAGCATTTT.

The rearrangement uses TRBV6-5 and TRBJ2-7; 9 bases are shared with TRBD1. Germline V gives CDR1 MNHEY, CDR2 SVGAGI. V shed 5 bases, J shed 2 bases, and the junction held 7 bases outside the gene matches. CDR3 size: 15 residues. The CDR3 reads CASSPSDRGTYEQYF. The CDR3 DNA follows: TGTGCCAGCAGTCCGTCGGACAGGGGTACCTACGAGCAGTACTTC.

The chain joins TRBV4-3 to TRBJ2-1; 12 bases map to TRBD2. From germline, CDR1 is LGHNA and CDR2 YSLEER. The CDR3 totals 16 residues. J lost 7 bases, V lost 2 bases, and 6 bases had no gene match. The CDR3 reads CASSQLRLAGGNEQFF. The CDR3 nucleotides are TGCGCCAGCAGCCAATTAAGGCTAGCGGGAGGGAATGAGCAGTTCTTC.

The chain joins TRBV19 to TRBJ1-2; the match to TRBD1 covers 10 bases. The CDR3 spans 16 residues. With 5 bases clipped from V and 4 bases from J, the junction kept 10 bases outside the gene matches. From germline, CDR1 is LNHDA and CDR2 SQIVND (reference sequence). Written as DNA, the CDR3 is TGTGCCAGTAGTCCCCACGGGACAGGGGCTCTCTATGGCTACACCTTC. Its protein is CASSPHGTGALYGYTF.

The chain is built from TRBV6-1 and TRBJ1-3; D remains ambiguous. V lost 0 bases and J lost 9, with 9 bases in between. CDR1 and CDR2 from the germline V gene are MNHNS and SASEGT. This CDR3 is built from 13 residues. The CDR3 bases are TGTGCCAGCAGTGAAGCTAGCGGATCCACCATATATTTT. Its translation is CASSEASGSTIYF.

The CDR3 sequence is CASSVIPGQPQHF. The DNA of the CDR3 is TGTGCCAGCAGCGTAATTCCAGGACAGCCCCAGCATTTT. The chain carries TRBV9 and TRBJ1-5; D remains unclear. This CDR3 is 13 amino acids long. With 1 base removed from V and 7 bases from J, the gap between germline ends came to 9 bases. Per germline, CDR1 SGDLS and CDR2 YYNGEE.

The gene calls are TRBV6-5 and TRBJ1-2, with 9 nucleotides matching TRBD1. CDR3 length: 13 residues. Germline CDR1 MNHEY, CDR2 SVGAGI. The V and J ends lost 6 bases and 7 bases, in that order; junction bases with no gene match: 6. CDR3 DNA: TGTGCCAGCAGGACGGGACAGGGCCTTGGCTACACCTTC. This translates into CASRTGQGLGYTF.

As to this clone: The identical CDR3 is also encoded by other nucleotide sequences in the sample. The rearrangement joins TRBV5-8 to TRBJ1-1; D possibly corresponds to TRBD1 (6 bases). The V end lost 4 bases, the J end lost 5 bases, and 15 bases lay between the germline ends. The CDR3 has 14 amino acids. Germline CDR1 reads SGHTS; CDR2 reads YDEGEE. The CDR3 loop reads CASSTDRRRTEAFF. In DNA, the CDR3 is TGTGCCAGCAGCACTGACAGGCGCAGAACTGAAGCTTTCTTT.

CDR3 DNA sequence: TGTGCCAGCAGCGTAGGCGGGACAGGGGAAAAACTGTTTTTT. Protein product: CASSVGGTGEKLFF. This chain links TRBV9 with TRBJ1-4; 9 bases match TRBD1. This CDR3 has 14 amino acids. V was pared by 0 bases and J by 8 bases, with 2 bases of the junction left unmatched. Per germline, CDR1 SGDLS and CDR2 YYNGEE.

The chain employs TRBV11-2 and TRBJ1-1; D gene ambiguous. Between the trimmed V and J ends, which lost 5 bases and 5 bases, there was a span of 15 bases. This CDR3 region has 14 residues. CDR1 is SGHAT, CDR2 FQNNGV, per germline. The CDR3 bases are TGTGCCAGCAGCCGATCTGGCGGGCAGACTGAAGCTTTCTTT. It codes for CASSRSGGQTEAFF.

This clone appeared a few times. This chain links TRBV5-4 with TRBJ2-1; D is unclear. Germline-derived CDR1 and CDR2 are SGHNT and YYREEE (reference sequence). Trimming shortened V by 1 base and J by 3 bases, and 8 bases separated the two germline ends. This CDR3 has 14 residues. CDR3 sequence: CASSLSESYNEQFF. In nucleotides, the CDR3 is TGTGCCAGCAGCTTGTCTGAGAGCTACAATGAGCAGTTCTTC. Variable domain in full (rest from reference TRBV5-4 and TRBJ2-1): ETGVTQSPTHLIKTRGQQVTLRCSSQSGHNTVSWYQQALGQGPQFIFQYYREEENGRGNFPPRFSGLQFPNYSSELNVNALELDDSALYLCASSLSESYNEQFFGPGTRLTVL.

The V gene is TRBV5-1, the J gene TRBJ2-1, with 10 bases that match TRBD2. From germline, CDR1 is SGHRS and CDR2 YFSETQ. With V trimmed by 5 bases and J by 4 bases, 12 bases remained unmatched. This CDR3 comprises 17 residues. CDR3 in DNA: TGCGCCAGCAGTCTGAGCCCCACTAGCGGGACTTACAATGAGCAGTTCTTC. This sequence encodes CASSLSPTSGTYNEQFF.

Here the CDR3 reads CAREEGDTIYF. The CDR3, as DNA: TGCGCCCGGGAGGAAGGGGACACCATATATTTT. The chain employs TRBV10-1 and TRBJ1-3; TRBD1 might be the D (5 bases). The CDR3 loop spans 11 amino acids. Trimming stripped 11 bases from V and 8 bases from J, with 13 bases between. Germline values: CDR1 WNHNN, CDR2 SYGVQD (reference sequence).

The CDR3: CAIRETGGGETQYF. DNA of the CDR3: TGTGCCATCAGGGAGACAGGGGGAGGAGAGACCCAGTACTTC. This chain links TRBV10-3 with TRBJ2-5, with 9 bases lining up with TRBD1. V gave up 6 bases and J gave up 4 bases; unmatched junction bases: 6. Germline-derived CDR1 and CDR2 are ENHRY and SYGVKD. The CDR3 totals 14 residues.

The chain recombines TRBV6-1 with TRBJ2-5; 8 positions match TRBD1. The germline V gene encodes CDR1 MNHNS and CDR2 SASEGT. The CDR3 loop spans 16 amino acids. Trimming removed 1 base from V and 5 bases from J; junction bases left unmatched: 9. CDR3 in amino acids: CASSEVGGRGHETQYF. CDR3 nucleotides: TGTGCCAGCAGTGAAGTAGGAGGCAGGGGGCACGAGACCCAGTACTTC.

Note on this clone: The identical CDR3 is also encoded by other nucleotide sequences in the sample. V gene TRBV28 combines with J gene TRBJ1-2; D unresolved. Trimming took 1 base from V and 6 from J, leaving 6 bases between them. CDR1 is MDHEN, CDR2 SYDVKM, per germline. This CDR3 is built from 12 residues. CDR3 DNA sequence: TGTGCCAGCAGTTTATTGGGTAATGGCTACACCTTC. Its protein product is CASSLLGNGYTF.

This sequence joins TRBV9 and TRBJ2-5; D is unresolved. The CDR3 is 13 amino acids. Per the germline V gene, CDR1 is SGDLS and CDR2 is YYNGEE. V was pared by 3 bases and J by 5 bases, with 11 bases between. CDR3 loop: CASSARIGETQYF. In DNA, the CDR3 is TGTGCCAGCAGCGCCAGGATAGGGGAGACCCAGTACTTC.

Details on this clone: Within the sample, other DNA sequences also encode this same CDR3. The CDR3 region has the DNA TGCGCCAGCAGCTTGGAGACTAACTACGAGCAGTACTTC. The encoded protein is CASSLETNYEQYF. The chain links TRBV5-1 to TRBJ2-7; maybe TRBD2 (5 bases). Germline values: CDR1 SGHRS, CDR2 YFSETQ. Trimming left V 0 bases short and J 3 bases short, with 7 bases between. The CDR3 has 13 amino acids.

The chain recombines TRBV10-1 with TRBJ1-6; no clear D gene. Germline V CDR1 and CDR2: WNHNN, SYGVQD (reference sequence). This CDR3 has 14 amino acids. The germline V and J ends were trimmed by 2 bases and 8 bases, with 10 bases remaining between them. The CDR3 nucleotides are TGCGCCAGCAGTGAGGCGTACCGGGATTCACCCCTCCACTTT. Its translation is CASSEAYRDSPLHF.

The chain has TRBV30 and TRBJ2-5; weak D call: TRBD1 (5 bases). V lost 2 bases to trimming and J lost 4 bases, with 11 bases between them. Germline CDR1 reads GTSNPN; CDR2 reads SVGIG (reference sequence). This CDR3 has 13 amino acids. CDR3 residues: CAWSSGPIETQYF. CDR3 DNA sequence: TGTGCCTGGAGTTCAGGGCCTATAGAGACCCAGTACTTC.

The J gene is TRBJ1-5, the V gene TRBV5-1; 10 nucleotides line up with TRBD1. The germline V gene has CDR1 SGHRS and CDR2 YFSETQ. This CDR3 has 14 amino acids. Trimming at V came to 4 bases and at J to 6 bases, leaving 4 bases not matched to a gene. This CDR3 reads CASSPGQGFQPQHF. The CDR3 DNA is TGCGCCAGCAGCCCGGGACAGGGGTTTCAGCCCCAGCATTTT.

The rearrangement links TRBV19 to TRBJ2-1, with 10 positions matching TRBD1. The V gene end was trimmed by 8 bases and the J gene end by 7 bases; junction bases not matched to a gene: 14. Germline V gives CDR1 LNHDA, CDR2 SQIVND (reference sequence). This CDR3 is built from 16 residues. The CDR3 region has the DNA TGTGCCAGTTCCCCCATCGGGACAGGGGTTAAAAATGAGCAGTTCTTC. Translating it yields CASSPIGTGVKNEQFF.

This rearrangement joins TRBV19 to TRBJ2-4; D is uncertain. V shed 5 bases and J shed 3 bases, with 14 bases lying between them. CDR3 length equals 15 residues. Germline V lookup: CDR1 LNHDA, CDR2 SQIVND (reference sequence). The CDR3 protein is CASSSGDLGKNIQYF. CDR3 nucleotide sequence: TGTGCCAGTAGTTCAGGTGACTTGGGCAAAAACATTCAGTACTTC.

The count of this clone is one. The chain joins TRBV4-3 to TRBJ2-3; D remains ambiguous. Germline V gives CDR1 LGHNA, CDR2 YSLEER. Trimming stripped 0 bases from V and 3 bases from J, with 7 bases between. The CDR3 extends over 14 amino acids. The chain's CDR3 is CASSQELGTDTQYF. DNA of the CDR3: TGCGCCAGCAGCCAAGAGTTGGGTACAGATACGCAGTATTTT.

The chain carries TRBV7-8 and TRBJ1-1, with no clear D. V was pared by 5 bases and J by 4 bases, with 8 bases between. The length of the CDR3 is 12 residues. Germline CDR1 reads SGHVS; CDR2 reads FQNEAQ. The CDR3 region has the DNA TGTGCCAGCAGCCCTCTCGGCACTGAAGCTTTCTTT. It yields the protein CASSPLGTEAFF.

Concerning this clone itself: The same CDR3 also results from other DNA sequences found in this sample. The CDR3 nucleotides read TGTGCCAGCTCCCCGGGAGGGGCGGATCAGCCCCAGCATTTT. Translating gives CASSPGGADQPQHF. The chain joins TRBV18 to TRBJ1-5, with a weak D call TRBD1 (5 bases). Germline CDR1 reads KGHSH; CDR2 reads LQKENI. The CDR3 has 14 amino acids. V lost 6 bases and J lost 5, with 14 bases in between.

The chain carries TRBV6-1 and TRBJ2-2, with D perhaps TRBD2 (5 bases). CDR3 length: 14 amino acids. Germline CDR1 is MNHNS and CDR2 is SASEGT. Trimming took 6 bases from V and 5 from J, leaving 13 bases between them. The CDR3 region is CASRRPGGTGELFF. CDR3 sequence (DNA): TGTGCCAGCAGAAGGCCAGGAGGTACCGGGGAGCTGTTTTTT.

V gene TRBV7-9 combines with J gene TRBJ2-3; weak D call: TRBD1 (5 bases). Looked up from germline, CDR1 is SEHNR and CDR2 is FQNEAQ (reference sequence). This CDR3 is built from 16 residues. With 2 bases removed from V and 5 bases from J, the gap between germline ends came to 17 bases. The CDR3 bases are TGTGCCAGCAGCTTATCTTCGCGGTCAGGGCGAGATACGCAGTATTTT. Its translation: CASSLSSRSGRDTQYF.

The chain joins TRBV29-1 to TRBJ2-1, with 8 bases aligning to TRBD2. The trim removed 4 bases at V and 8 bases at J, leaving 4 bases unmatched. CDR3 length: 12 amino acids. Germline V CDR1 and CDR2: SQVTM, ANQGSEA. CDR3 nucleotide sequence: TGCAGCGTTGGGGCGGGGGGTCATGAGCAGTTCTTC. As protein: CSVGAGGHEQFF.